The clone carrying this T cell receptor beta chain occurred a few times. Its specificity is not known. The data were obtained in a study of shared clonotypes between healthy human individuals. In the study overall: The donors, a couple of women and three men, were aged 18 to 49.

At a deep level, the assay was run. Some clones are missing from TCRdb's copy, which holds only in-frame ones; the method was immunoSEQ multiplex PCR. The table shows some 200,000 clones, with 66% occurring only once. Per the germline V gene, CDR1 is SGHTA and CDR2 is FQGNSA. After removal of 5 bases from V and 3 bases from J, the junction contained 6 bases not matched to a gene. The CDR3 loop spans 14 amino acids. Study conclusions and caveats: Sorted-subset samples were not fully sequenced, rarefaction indicated.

The chain has TRBV7-2 and TRBJ2-7, with TRBD2 identical over 8 bases. The material sequenced was memory CD4+ T cells sorted from blood. This sample's subset: CD45RA-negative fraction. The receptor's source is a man aged 25 to 45 in good health. CDR3 residues: CASSNSGEHYEQYF. The CDR3 DNA is TGTGCCAGCAGCAATAGCGGGGAGCACTACGAGCAGTACTTC.